Here is one TCR beta chain with its context. TCR sequencing used cDNA made by reverse transcription of extracted RNA. The repertoire was sequenced with immunoSEQ multiplex PCR; TCRdb's copy has only in-frame clones and lacks some. The profile covers more than 95,000 clones, with more than 75% appearing a single time and roughly 10% taken by the ten largest. V gave up 6 bases and J gave up 3 bases; unmatched junction bases: 4. This CDR3 region has 13 residues. CDR1 is SQVTM, CDR2 ANQGSEA, per germline. This specimen comes from a study of CD8+ T cells in alopecia areata. Treatment of the sample: oral pan-JAK inhibitor, 5-10 mg twice daily. In alopecia areata patients, both lesional scalp punch biopsies and peripheral blood were collected. Researchers picked out CD4+ and CD8+ T cells from PBMCs by sorting.

The sequence came from a human donor with alopecia areata. This chain links TRBV29-1 with TRBJ2-7, with 11 nucleotides matching TRBD1. The sequences come from CD8+ T cells sorted from blood, collected at approximately week 34, from a patient treated with tofacitinib. The CDR3 region has the DNA TGCAGCGTCGAGGACAGGGGGCACTACGAGCAGTACTTC. This gives the protein CSVEDRGHYEQYF.